Listed here are 29 T cell receptor beta chains from one sample, sequenced in a study of graft-versus-host responses after intestinal transplantation. Data came from immunoSEQ multiplex PCR; TCRdb stores just in-frame clones and leaves some out. The data contain about 24,000 clones, around two fifths of them singletons. Source: alloreactive CD4+ T cells from a mixed lymphocyte reaction culture, taken before intestinal transplant. The subset: CFSE-low proliferating T cells sorted from approximately 6-day pre-transplant mixed lymphocyte reaction (GvH or HvG direction). The receptor source for this set is a human patient who received an intestinal transplant.

The V gene is TRBV19, the J gene TRBJ1-6; the match to TRBD1 covers 8 bases. The CDR3 is made up of 17 amino acids. The junction had 8 bases not matched to a gene; V was cut back by 6 bases and J by 1 base. Germline lookup yields CDR1 LNHDA and CDR2 SQIVND (reference sequence). The chain's CDR3 is CASRSGQGVSYNSPLHF. Here the CDR3 DNA reads TGTGCCAGTAGATCCGGACAGGGTGTTTCCTATAATTCACCCCTCCACTTT.

This clone has only a few counts. The chain has TRBV5-8 and TRBJ1-6, with D possibly matching TRBD1 (5 bases). CDR1 and CDR2 from the germline V gene are SGHTS and YDEGEE. This CDR3 region has 16 residues. Trimming took 4 bases from V and 8 from J, leaving 19 bases between them. CDR3 DNA: TGTGCCAGCAGCCTTTTAACAACCGGGGGGGATTCACCCCTCCACTTT. Translation: CASSLLTTGGDSPLHF.

This rearrangement joins TRBV6-1 to TRBJ1-3, with 7 bases fitting TRBD1. V was pared by 7 bases and J by 3 bases, with 6 bases of the junction left unmatched. Per the germline V gene, CDR1 is MNHNS and CDR2 is SASEGT. There are 14 residues in the CDR3. The CDR3 nucleotides read TGTGCCAGCACCAAAGACAGGGATGGAAACACCATATATTTT. This gives the protein CASTKDRDGNTIYF.

The V gene is TRBV6-5, the J gene TRBJ1-3; 11 bases are shared with TRBD1. This CDR3 has 15 amino acids. Germline CDR1 and CDR2: MNHEY and SVGAGI. Trimming took 5 bases from V and 6 from J; bases not matched to a gene: 6. The CDR3 is CASSRDRGYENTIYF. The CDR3 DNA reads TGTGCCAGCAGTCGGGACAGGGGGTATGAAAACACCATATATTTT.

This chain joins TRBV27 and TRBJ1-6; D call uncertain. Trimming took off 7 bases at V and 6 bases at J, with 7 bases between the two ends. CDR1 and CDR2 from the germline V gene are MNHEY and SMNVEV (reference sequence). The CDR3 totals 12 residues. CDR3 region: CASKRSNSPLHF. The CDR3 DNA is TGTGCCAGCAAGCGGAGTAATTCACCCCTCCACTTT.

This clone was found a few times. This sequence joins TRBV9 and TRBJ2-1; 9 bases are shared with TRBD2. Germline assignment: CDR1 SGDLS and CDR2 YYNGEE. The CDR3 has 16 amino acids. The V and J ends lost 3 bases and 4 bases, in that order; junction bases with no gene match: 8. CDR3 region: CASSERTSAIYNEQFF. In nucleotides, the CDR3 is TGTGCCAGCAGCGAAAGGACTAGCGCGATATACAATGAGCAGTTCTTC. Full variable domain (rest looked up from reference TRBV9 and TRBJ2-1): DSGVTQTPKHLITATGQRVTLRCSPRSGDLSVYWYQQSLDQGLQFLIQYYNGEERAKGNILERFSAQQFPDLHSELNLSSLELGDSALYFCASSERTSAIYNEQFFGPGTRLTVL.

This clone was found a few times. The chain is built from TRBV6-1 and TRBJ1-1, with D perhaps matching TRBD1 (6 bases). This CDR3 comprises 14 residues. V gave up 8 bases and J gave up 1 base, with 14 bases separating them. The germline gives CDR1 MNHNS, CDR2 SASEGT. CDR3: CASGPGHANTEAFF. CDR3 sequence (DNA): TGTGCCAGCGGCCCGGGACACGCGAACACTGAAGCTTTCTTT.

This clone was picked up one time. The chain uses TRBV30 and TRBJ2-1, with a weak D call TRBD1 (7 bases). CDR3 length: 19 amino acids. With 1 base removed from V and 0 bases from J, the gap between germline ends came to 22 bases. The germline V gene encodes CDR1 GTSNPN and CDR2 SVGIG (reference sequence). CDR3 in DNA: TGTGCCTGGAGTGGAAACAGACAGGGTCCCGGGGGCTCCTACAATGAGCAGTTCTTC. This codes for CAWSGNRQGPGGSYNEQFF.

This clone was seen more than once but under ten times. V and J are TRBV2 and TRBJ2-7, with D perhaps matching TRBD1 (5 bases). V shed 9 bases and J shed 6 bases, with 18 bases lying between them. Looked up from germline, CDR1 is SNHLY and CDR2 is FYNNEI. This CDR3 has 13 residues. CDR3 coding DNA: TGTGCCAGTAGAGCACCGCAGGGCGGCGAGCAGTACTTC. Its protein is CASRAPQGGEQYF.

The J gene is TRBJ2-3, the V gene TRBV19; 13 nucleotides agree with TRBD2. CDR3 size: 16 residues. With 5 bases clipped from V and 8 bases from J, the junction kept 10 bases outside the gene matches. The V gene's germline CDR1 is LNHDA and CDR2 SQIVND (reference sequence). The CDR3 protein is CASSGGGLAGMGTQYF. The DNA of the CDR3 is TGTGCCAGTAGTGGAGGGGGACTAGCGGGGATGGGTACGCAGTATTTT.

This clone was seen a handful of times. V gene TRBV7-2 combines with J gene TRBJ2-5; D is perhaps TRBD2 (5 bases). The CDR3 consists of 15 residues. Germline V gives CDR1 SGHTA, CDR2 FQGNSA. Trimming shortened V by 3 bases and J by 2 bases, and 13 bases separated the two germline ends. Here the CDR3 reads CASSFIGVGQETQYF. The DNA of the CDR3 is TGTGCCAGCAGCTTTATCGGGGTTGGACAAGAGACCCAGTACTTC.

This clone was detected a few times. V and J are TRBV6-5 and TRBJ2-1; the match to TRBD1 covers 7 bases. The V segment lost 6 bases and the J segment 2 bases; nucleotides outside the gene matches: 10. CDR3 size: 16 residues. CDR1 is MNHEY, CDR2 SVGAGI, per germline. CDR3 protein: CASSYQTGAPYNEQFF. The CDR3 DNA reads as TGTGCCAGCAGCTACCAAACAGGGGCCCCCTACAATGAGCAGTTCTTC.

This clone was detected only a few times. This rearrangement joins TRBV18 to TRBJ1-4; perhaps TRBD1 as D (6 bases). V was pared by 5 bases and J by 8 bases, with 12 bases between. Germline V gives CDR1 KGHSH, CDR2 LQKENI. This CDR3 has 13 residues. The CDR3 is CASSFGQKEKLFF. As DNA, the CDR3 is TGTGCCAGCTCATTCGGACAGAAGGAAAAACTGTTTTTT.

The chain combines TRBV5-1 with TRBJ2-5; 8 positions match TRBD2. CDR3 length equals 14 residues. V dropped 4 bases and J dropped 2; count of bases not matched to a gene: 4. Germline V gene lookup returns CDR1 SGHRS and CDR2 YFSETQ. In nucleotides, the CDR3 is TGCGCCAGCAGCCGGACTAGCCGGCAAGAGACCCAGTACTTC. This translates into CASSRTSRQETQYF.

The chain employs TRBV5-4 and TRBJ1-6, with TRBD1 matching 8 bases. Germline trimming cut 4 bases from V and 5 bases from J; bases unmatched to any gene: 5. The CDR3 contains 15 residues. CDR1 is SGHNT, CDR2 YYREEE, per germline (reference sequence). The CDR3 here is CASSRRQGHNSPLHF. The CDR3 nucleotides read TGTGCCAGCAGCAGAAGACAGGGGCATAATTCACCCCTCCACTTT.

This chain links TRBV5-1 with TRBJ2-1; D may be TRBD2 (6 bases). Trimming took 1 base from V and 0 from J, leaving 8 bases between them. This CDR3 has 15 residues. CDR1 SGHRS and CDR2 YFSETQ come from the germline V gene. CDR3 in DNA: TGCGCCAGCAGCTTGAGTAGCGGCTCCTACAATGAGCAGTTCTTC. This codes for CASSLSSGSYNEQFF.

Comment on this clone: The junction shows a germline mismatch at one end, possibly a read error. This chain joins TRBV5-1 and TRBJ1-4; D remains unclear. CDR3 length: 15 residues. Germline assignment: CDR1 SGHRS and CDR2 YFSETQ. CDR3: CASSLAVATNEKLFF. The CDR3 nucleotides read TGCGCCAGCAGTTTGGCAGTTGCAACTAATGAAAAACTGTTTTTT.

In DNA, the CDR3 is TGTGCCAGCAGTGGTTTCGGGGGGCGAGGGTATGGCTACACCTTC. This translates into CASSGFGGRGYGYTF. The V and J genes are TRBV28 and TRBJ1-2, with D possibly TRBD1 on 6 matching bases. Germline lookup yields CDR1 MDHEN and CDR2 SYDVKM. The V and J ends lost 5 bases and 5 bases respectively, with 18 bases between them. The CDR3 spans 15 residues.

This clone was counted between two and nine times. V and J are TRBV11-3 and TRBJ1-1; D may be TRBD1 (5 bases). CDR1 and CDR2 from the germline V gene are SGHNT and YENEEA. The CDR3 contains 14 residues. V was trimmed by 5 bases and J by 1 base, leaving 11 bases between them. CDR3 bases: TGTGCCAGCAGCCCCTTCGACAGGAACACTGAAGCTTTCTTT. This gives the protein CASSPFDRNTEAFF.

The chain couples TRBV2 to TRBJ1-2; no firm D call. CDR1 and CDR2 (germline): SNHLY, FYNNEI. The ends were cut back, 2 bases at V and 3 bases at J, with 4 bases in the middle. The CDR3 has 12 residues. CDR3 DNA: TGTGCCAGCAGTGAACCTTACTATGGCTACACCTTC. Translation: CASSEPYYGYTF. The whole variable domain, filled in from reference TRBV2 and TRBJ1-2, reads EPEVTQTPSHQVTQMGQEVILRCVPISNHLYFYWYRQILGQKVEFLVSFYNNEISEKSEIFDDQFSVERPDGSNFTLKIRSTKLEDSAMYFCASSEPYYGYTFGSGTRLTVV.

This clone was seen a few times. The chain joins TRBV5-5 to TRBJ1-1; 9 nucleotides match TRBD1. Looked up from germline, CDR1 is SGHKS and CDR2 is YYEKEE (reference sequence). The V gene end was trimmed by 4 bases and the J gene end by 2 bases; junction bases not matched to a gene: 3. The CDR3 length is 14 residues. The CDR3 sequence is CASSRDRVNTEAFF. The CDR3 DNA is TGTGCCAGCAGCCGGGACAGGGTTAACACTGAAGCTTTCTTT.

The J gene is TRBJ1-1, the V gene TRBV6-5; the D gene is possibly TRBD1 (6 bases). This CDR3 region has 16 residues. Germline V gives CDR1 MNHEY, CDR2 SVGAGI. V lost 0 bases and J 5 bases, leaving 16 bases between the germline ends. The CDR3: CASSYSRQARRTEAFF. In DNA form, the CDR3 reads TGTGCCAGCAGTTACTCCCGACAGGCCCGGCGGACTGAAGCTTTCTTT.

The J gene is TRBJ2-7, the V gene TRBV9; 11 bases are a match to TRBD1. The germline CDR1 and CDR2 sequences are SGDLS and YYNGEE. CDR3 length: 15 amino acids. V shed 0 bases, J shed 2 bases, and the junction held 1 base outside the gene matches. The CDR3 nucleotides read TGTGCCAGCAGCGTAGGGACAGGGGGCGCCTACGAGCAGTACTTC. This gives the protein CASSVGTGGAYEQYF.

The CDR3 is CASSELAVSSTDTQYF. The CDR3 nucleotides are TGTGCCAGCAGTGAATTGGCGGTCTCTAGCACAGATACGCAGTATTTT. This chain uses TRBV25-1 with TRBJ2-3; D ambiguous. Germline CDR1 reads MGHDK; CDR2 reads SYGVNS. V was trimmed by 1 base and J by 0 bases, leaving 11 bases between them. This CDR3 has 16 residues.

As to this clone: A read error may produce the germline difference seen at one junction end. The chain combines TRBV29-1 with TRBJ2-1; D is possibly TRBD2 (6 bases). Germline-derived CDR1 and CDR2 are SQVTM and ANQGSEA. This CDR3 is built from 12 residues. CDR3 in DNA: TGCAGCGTCGAAGCACAGAGCGGGGAGCAGTTCTTC. Its protein product is CSVEAQSGEQFF.

This clone was seen only a few times. The chain links TRBV4-2 to TRBJ2-5, with 8 bases lining up with TRBD2. V was pared by 1 base and J by 0 bases, with 7 bases of the junction left unmatched. The CDR3 spans 17 residues. Germline CDR1 reads LGHNA; CDR2 reads YNFKEQ. In DNA, the CDR3 is TGTGCCAGCAGCCAAGGCCTAGCGGGTTCGTACCAAGAGACCCAGTACTTC. Its protein is CASSQGLAGSYQETQYF.

V and J are TRBV5-1 and TRBJ2-7; tentative D call: TRBD2 (6 bases). The CDR3 is 15 residues long. V gave up 0 bases and J gave up 4 bases, with 14 bases separating them. The V gene's germline CDR1 is SGHRS and CDR2 YFSETQ. CDR3 DNA sequence: TGCGCCAGCAGCTTGGCGGGAGTCCCACGGTACGAGCAGTACTTC. The encoded protein is CASSLAGVPRYEQYF.

This clone turned up a few times. The chain employs TRBV5-1 and TRBJ2-5; perhaps TRBD1 as D (6 bases). CDR1 is SGHRS and CDR2 is YFSETQ in the germline V gene. CDR3 length equals 12 residues. V was clipped by 3 bases and J by 8 bases, with 11 bases between them. CDR3 in amino acids: CASSWTVETQYF. The CDR3 DNA is TGCGCCAGCAGCTGGACAGTAGAAACCCAGTACTTC.

This clone was seen more than once but under ten times. V gene TRBV10-3 combines with J gene TRBJ2-7; the match to TRBD2 covers 8 bases. Germline-derived CDR1 and CDR2 are ENHRY and SYGVKD. CDR3 length: 12 amino acids. V lost 8 bases and J lost 3; bases outside the gene matches: 3. Here the CDR3 reads CAIGTSSYEQYF. CDR3 sequence (DNA): TGTGCCATCGGGACTAGTAGCTACGAGCAGTACTTC.